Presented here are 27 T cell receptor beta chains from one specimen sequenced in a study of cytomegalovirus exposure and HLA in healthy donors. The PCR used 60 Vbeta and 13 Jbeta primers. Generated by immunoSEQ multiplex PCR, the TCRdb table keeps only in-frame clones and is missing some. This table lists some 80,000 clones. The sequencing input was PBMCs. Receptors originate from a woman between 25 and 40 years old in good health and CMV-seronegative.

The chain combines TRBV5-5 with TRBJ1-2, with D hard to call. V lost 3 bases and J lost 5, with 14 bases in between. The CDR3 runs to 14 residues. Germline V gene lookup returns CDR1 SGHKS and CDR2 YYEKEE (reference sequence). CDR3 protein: CASSYLQSTYGYTF. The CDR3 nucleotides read TGTGCCAGCAGCTACCTCCAATCAACATATGGCTACACCTTC.

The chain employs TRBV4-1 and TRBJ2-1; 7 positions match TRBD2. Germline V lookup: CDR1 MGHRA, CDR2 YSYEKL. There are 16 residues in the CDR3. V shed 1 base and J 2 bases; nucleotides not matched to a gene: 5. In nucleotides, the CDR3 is TGCGCCAGCAGCCAAGTTATGGGGGGGACCTACAATGAGCAGTTCTTC. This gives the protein CASSQVMGGTYNEQFF.

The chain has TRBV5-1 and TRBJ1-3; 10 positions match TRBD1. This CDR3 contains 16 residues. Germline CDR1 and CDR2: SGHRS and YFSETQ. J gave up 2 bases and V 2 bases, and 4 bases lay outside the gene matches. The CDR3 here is CASSFGGTGAGNTIYF. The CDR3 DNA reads TGCGCCAGCAGCTTTGGTGGGACAGGGGCTGGAAACACCATATATTTT.

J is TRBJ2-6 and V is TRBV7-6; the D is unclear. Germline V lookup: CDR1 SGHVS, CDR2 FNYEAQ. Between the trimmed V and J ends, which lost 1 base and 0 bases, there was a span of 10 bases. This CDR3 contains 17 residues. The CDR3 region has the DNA TGTGCCAGCAGCTTAGTCCCTTCTAACTCTGGGGCCAACGTCCTGACTTTC. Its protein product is CASSLVPSNSGANVLTF.

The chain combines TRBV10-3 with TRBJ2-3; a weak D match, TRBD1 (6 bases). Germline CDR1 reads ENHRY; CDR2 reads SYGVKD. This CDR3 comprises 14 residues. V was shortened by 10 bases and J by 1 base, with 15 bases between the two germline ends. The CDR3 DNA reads TGTGCCACCCAAGGGGGTCATGGCACAGATACGCAGTATTTT. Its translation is CATQGGHGTDTQYF.

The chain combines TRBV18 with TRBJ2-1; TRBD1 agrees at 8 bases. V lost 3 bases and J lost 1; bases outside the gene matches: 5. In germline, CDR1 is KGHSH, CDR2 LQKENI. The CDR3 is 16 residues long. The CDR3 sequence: CASSPQTGASYNEQFF. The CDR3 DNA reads TGTGCCAGCTCACCCCAGACAGGGGCATCCTACAATGAGCAGTTCTTC.

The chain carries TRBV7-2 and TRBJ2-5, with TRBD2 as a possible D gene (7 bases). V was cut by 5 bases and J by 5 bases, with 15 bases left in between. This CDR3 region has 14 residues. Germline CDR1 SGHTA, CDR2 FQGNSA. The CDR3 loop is CASSIWGGRETQYF. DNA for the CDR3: TGTGCCAGCAGCATATGGGGGGGGCGGGAGACCCAGTACTTC.

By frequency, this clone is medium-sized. The CDR3 DNA is TGTGCCAGTAAGGGAAGCGGGGAAAGCGATGAGCAGTTCTTC. It is translated as CASKGSGESDEQFF. V and J are TRBV19 and TRBJ2-1; 7 nucleotides line up with TRBD2. The CDR3 covers 14 residues. The V gene's germline CDR1 is LNHDA and CDR2 SQIVND (reference sequence). After removal of 7 bases from V and 8 bases from J, the junction contained 11 bases not matched to a gene.

The CDR3: CASSRGVQGPSEKLFF. The CDR3 region has the DNA TGTGCCAGCAGCCGAGGGGTACAGGGCCCGAGTGAAAAACTGTTTTTT. The J gene is TRBJ1-4, the V gene TRBV2; TRBD1 is a possible D gene (6 bases). The ends were cut back, 6 bases at V and 7 bases at J, with 21 bases in the middle. Per the germline V gene, CDR1 is SNHLY and CDR2 is FYNNEI. This CDR3 has 16 amino acids. Using reference TRBV2 and TRBJ1-4 for the parts outside the CDR3, the full variable domain is EPEVTQTPSHQVTQMGQEVILRCVPISNHLYFYWYRQILGQKVEFLVSFYNNEISEKSEIFDDQFSVERPDGSNFTLKIRSTKLEDSAMYFCASSRGVQGPSEKLFFGSGTQLSVL.

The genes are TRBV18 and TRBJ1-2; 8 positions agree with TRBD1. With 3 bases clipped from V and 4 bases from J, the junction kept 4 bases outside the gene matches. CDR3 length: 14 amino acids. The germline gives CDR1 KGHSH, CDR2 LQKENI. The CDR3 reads CASSPVGQGYGYTF. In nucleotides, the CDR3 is TGTGCCAGCTCACCGGTAGGACAGGGCTATGGCTACACCTTC. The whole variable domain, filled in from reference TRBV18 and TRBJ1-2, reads NAGVMQNPRHLVRRRGQEARLRCSPMKGHSHVYWYRQLPEEGLKFMVYLQKENIIDESGMPKERFSAEFPKEGPSILRIQQVVRGDSAAYFCASSPVGQGYGYTFGSGTRLTVV.

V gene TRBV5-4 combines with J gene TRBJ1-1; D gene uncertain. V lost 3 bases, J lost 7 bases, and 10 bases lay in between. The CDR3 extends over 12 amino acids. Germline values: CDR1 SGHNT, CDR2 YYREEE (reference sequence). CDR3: CASSSGSVEAFF. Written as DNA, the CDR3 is TGTGCCAGCAGCTCCGGGTCCGTTGAAGCTTTCTTT.

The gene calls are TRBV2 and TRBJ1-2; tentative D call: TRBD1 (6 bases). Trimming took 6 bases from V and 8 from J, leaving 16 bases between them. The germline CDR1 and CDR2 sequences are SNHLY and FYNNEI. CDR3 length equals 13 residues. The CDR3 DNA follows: TGTGCCAGCAGGGACAGCCGACTGGGAGGCTACACCTTC. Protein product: CASRDSRLGGYTF. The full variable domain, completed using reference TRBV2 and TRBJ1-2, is EPEVTQTPSHQVTQMGQEVILRCVPISNHLYFYWYRQILGQKVEFLVSFYNNEISEKSEIFDDQFSVERPDGSNFTLKIRSTKLEDSAMYFCASRDSRLGGYTFGSGTRLTVV.

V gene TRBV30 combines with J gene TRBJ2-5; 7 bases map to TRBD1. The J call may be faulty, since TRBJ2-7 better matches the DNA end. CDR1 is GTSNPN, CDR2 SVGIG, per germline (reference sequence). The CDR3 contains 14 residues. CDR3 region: CAWNRGLPDDEQYF. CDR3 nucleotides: TGTGCCTGGAACAGGGGTCTCCCAGACGACGAGCAGTACTTC.

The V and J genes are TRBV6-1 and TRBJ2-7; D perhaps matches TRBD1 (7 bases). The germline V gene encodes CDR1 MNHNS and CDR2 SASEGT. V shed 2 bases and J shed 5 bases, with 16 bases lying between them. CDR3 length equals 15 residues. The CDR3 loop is CASSETGEVYHEQYF. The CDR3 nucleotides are TGTGCCAGCAGTGAAACAGGGGAGGTTTACCACGAGCAGTACTTC.

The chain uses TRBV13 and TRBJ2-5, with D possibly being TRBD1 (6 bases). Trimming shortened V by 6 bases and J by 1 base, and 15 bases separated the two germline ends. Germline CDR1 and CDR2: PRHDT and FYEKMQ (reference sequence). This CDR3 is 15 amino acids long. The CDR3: CASSRIQGGQETQYF. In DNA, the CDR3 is TGTGCCAGCAGTCGAATACAGGGTGGCCAAGAGACCCAGTACTTC.

CDR3 DNA: TGTGCCAGCAGCCCTAAGACTAGCGGGGGGGCTCTCCAAGAGACCCAGTACTTC. Translated, it gives CASSPKTSGGALQETQYF. The V call is TRBV5-6, the J call TRBJ2-5, with 14 nucleotides matching TRBD2. Looked up from germline, CDR1 is SGHDT and CDR2 is YYEEEE. V was clipped by 4 bases and J by 1 base; unmatched bases: 9. The CDR3 consists of 18 residues.

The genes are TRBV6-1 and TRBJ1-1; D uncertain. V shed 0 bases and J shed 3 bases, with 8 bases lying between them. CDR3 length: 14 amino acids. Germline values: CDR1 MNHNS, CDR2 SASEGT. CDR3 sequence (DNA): TGTGCCAGCAGTGAAGCCAGACATGACACTGAAGCTTTCTTT. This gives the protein CASSEARHDTEAFF.

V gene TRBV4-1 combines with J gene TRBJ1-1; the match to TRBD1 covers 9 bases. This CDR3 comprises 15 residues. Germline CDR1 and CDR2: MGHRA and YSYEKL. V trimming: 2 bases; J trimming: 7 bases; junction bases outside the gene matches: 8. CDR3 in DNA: TGCGCCAGCAGCCAACCGGGACAGGGATTGTTTGAAGCTTTCTTT. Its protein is CASSQPGQGLFEAFF.

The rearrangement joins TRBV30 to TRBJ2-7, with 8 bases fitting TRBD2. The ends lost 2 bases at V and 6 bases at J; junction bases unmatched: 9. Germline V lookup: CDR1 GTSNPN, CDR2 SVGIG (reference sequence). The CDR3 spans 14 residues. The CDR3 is CAWSKAGVVAEQYF. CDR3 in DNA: TGTGCCTGGAGTAAAGCGGGAGTAGTTGCCGAGCAGTACTTC.

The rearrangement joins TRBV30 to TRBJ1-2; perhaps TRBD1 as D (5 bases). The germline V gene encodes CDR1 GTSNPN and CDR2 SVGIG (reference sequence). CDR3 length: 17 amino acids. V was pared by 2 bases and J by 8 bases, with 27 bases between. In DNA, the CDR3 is TGTGCCTGGAGTCCCCCCCGTGGACATTCCTCTATCTTCGGCTACACCTTC. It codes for CAWSPPRGHSSIFGYTF.

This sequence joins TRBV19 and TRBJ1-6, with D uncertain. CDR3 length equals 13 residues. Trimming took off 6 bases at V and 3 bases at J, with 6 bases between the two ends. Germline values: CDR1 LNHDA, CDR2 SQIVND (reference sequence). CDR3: CASSRVYNSPLHF. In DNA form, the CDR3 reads TGTGCCAGTAGCCGGGTCTATAATTCACCCCTCCACTTT.

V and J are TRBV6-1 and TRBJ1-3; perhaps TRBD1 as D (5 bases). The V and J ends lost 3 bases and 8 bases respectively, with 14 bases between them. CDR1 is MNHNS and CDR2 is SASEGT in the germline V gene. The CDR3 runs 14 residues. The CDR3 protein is CASSDPGRGDTIYF. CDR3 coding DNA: TGTGCCAGCAGTGACCCGGGGCGCGGGGACACCATATATTTT.

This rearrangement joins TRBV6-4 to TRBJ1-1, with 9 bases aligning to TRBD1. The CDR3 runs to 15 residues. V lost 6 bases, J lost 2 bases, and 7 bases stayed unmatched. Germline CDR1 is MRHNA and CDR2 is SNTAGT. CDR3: CASSLTGGFNTEAFF. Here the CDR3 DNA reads TGTGCCAGCAGCCTGACAGGGGGGTTTAACACTGAAGCTTTCTTT.

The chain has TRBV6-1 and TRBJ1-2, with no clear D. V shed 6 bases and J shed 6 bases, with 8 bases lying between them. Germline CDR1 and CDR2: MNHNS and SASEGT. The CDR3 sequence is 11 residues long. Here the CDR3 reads CASREADGYTF. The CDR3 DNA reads TGTGCCAGCAGGGAGGCAGATGGCTACACCTTC.

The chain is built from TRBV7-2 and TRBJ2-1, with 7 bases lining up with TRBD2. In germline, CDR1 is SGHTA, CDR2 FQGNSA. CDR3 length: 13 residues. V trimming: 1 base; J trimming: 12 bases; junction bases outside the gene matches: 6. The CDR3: CASSLGVGTMQFF. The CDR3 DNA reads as TGTGCCAGCAGCTTAGGGGTAGGGACTATGCAGTTCTTC.

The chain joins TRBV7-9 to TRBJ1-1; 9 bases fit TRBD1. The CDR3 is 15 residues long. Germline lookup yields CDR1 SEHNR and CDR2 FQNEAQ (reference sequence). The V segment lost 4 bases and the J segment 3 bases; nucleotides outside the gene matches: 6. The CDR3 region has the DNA TGTGCCAGCAGCTGGGGGACAGGGAAAGACACTGAAGCTTTCTTT. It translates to CASSWGTGKDTEAFF. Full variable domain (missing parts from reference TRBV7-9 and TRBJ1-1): DTGVSQNPRHKITKRGQNVTFRCDPISEHNRLYWYRQTLGQGPEFLTYFQNEAQLEKSRLLSDRFSAERPKGSFSTLEIQRTEQGDSAMYLCASSWGTGKDTEAFFGQGTRLTVV.

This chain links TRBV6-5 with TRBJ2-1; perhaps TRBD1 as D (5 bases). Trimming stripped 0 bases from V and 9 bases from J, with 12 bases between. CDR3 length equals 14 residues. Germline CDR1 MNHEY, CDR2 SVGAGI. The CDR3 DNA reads TGTGCCAGCAGTTACTCTTCAGGGTCAAGTGAGCAGTTCTTC. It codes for CASSYSSGSSEQFF.